This T cell receptor (beta chain) was observed in a study of OX40 agonist ivuxolimab in advanced cancers. Study-level background: Ivuxolimab was an agonistic, fully human IgG2 monoclonal antibody directed against OX40 (CD134), a costimulatory receptor. Patients were allowed to have had prior anti-PD-1, anti-PD-L1 or anti-CTLA-4 therapy, and about 40% of the dose-escalation patients had been treated with checkpoint inhibitors. Partial responses occurred in three dose-escalation patients: two with cutaneous melanoma and one with hepatocellular carcinoma. A male proportion of approximately 83% and a mean age of approximately 60 years, ranging from 23 to 79, were recorded for the dose-escalation cohort. Intravenous ivuxolimab was administered to patients every 2 weeks at six dose levels: 0.01, 0.1, 0.3, 1.5, 3 and 10 mg/kg. The paper describes the monotherapy dose-escalation part (N of about 55 patients) of the phase I trial of ivuxolimab. Among the roughly 52 dose-escalation patients, around 20 had hepatocellular carcinoma, approximately 15 melanoma, 9 renal cell carcinoma and 9 head and neck cancer. Peripheral TCRbeta sequencing was intended to test whether TCR sequence diversity was altered and clonal T-cell expansion was caused by ivuxolimab.

Genomic DNA was extracted from sorted cells for sequencing of the TCRbeta CDR3 region. The immunoSEQ Assay was used for sequencing of TCRbeta CDR3 regions. In its TCRdb copy, this immuneACCESS table keeps in-frame sequences only and misses some clones. Where compared with another copy, unresolved V genes explain less than half of these, and the others have no known cause. This sample gives under 85,000 clones in total; roughly 80% of them show up just once. The ten largest clones take up approximately 2.4% of the sample. What the authors observed across the whole study: The antigen specificity of the peripheral T cells that underwent clonal expansion was not determined. In the 0.1-3.0 mg/kg groups, partial responders had among the lowest normalized peripheral clonal expansion, particularly in CD8+ T cells. Low levels of normalized T-cell clonal expansion were also seen in some patients who did not respond. After ivuxolimab, CD8+ T cells had more expanded clones than CD4+ T cells on average. At doses of 0.1 to 3.0 mg/kg, clonal expansion of both CD4+ and CD8+ blood T cells was observed from baseline to week 6.

Patients with a history of autoimmune disease or receiving systemic immunosuppression were excluded from the trial. Peripheral blood for TCR sequencing was drawn from every dose cohort at baseline, at cycle 4 day 1 and at cycle 7 day 1. The samples were taken from a phase I, first-in-human, multicenter, open-label dose-escalation trial of ivuxolimab. Adults with locally advanced or metastatic melanoma, renal cell carcinoma, hepatocellular carcinoma or head and neck squamous cell carcinoma were enrolled in the trial. CD4+ and CD8+ T cells were sorted separately from peripheral blood before TCR sequencing. Note on this clone: Its antigen target is currently unknown. Base-call qualities are not available, and no considerably larger clone is one nucleotide away.

Trimming accounts for 3 bases at V and 6 bases at J, while the number of junction bases matched to no gene is 8. Including cysteine and phenylalanine, the CDR3 has 15 amino acids. Just the 45-base CDR3 DNA is kept, in frame starting at base 1. CDR1 is given as SGHDN and CDR2 as FVKESK, both from the germline V gene. This sequence originates from an adult with an advanced solid tumor such as melanoma, head and neck, liver or kidney cancer. The chain links TRBV14 with TRBJ1-1; a stretch of 9 junction bases matches TRBD1. The specimen comprised CD4+ or CD8+ T cells sorted from blood, sampled in a trial of the OX40 agonist ivuxolimab. The CDR3 here reads CASSHNRDRVSEAFF. In nucleotides, the sequence is TGTGCCAGCAGCCATAACCGGGACAGGGTTTCTGAAGCTTTCTTT.